These 17 T cell receptor beta chains share one sample of origin, sequenced in a study of T cells in localized non-small cell lung cancer. Sequencing was performed with immunoSEQ multiplex PCR; in TCRdb, only in-frame clones are kept and a portion is missing. The data hold around 100,000 clones, with roughly 87% observed a single time. The sequences come from peripheral blood, collected before any cancer treatment. These receptors all stem from a man aged 35-69 years with stage I squamous cell lung carcinoma.

The chain is built from TRBV6-5 and TRBJ2-5; 9 nucleotides match TRBD1. Trimming cost V 6 bases and J 3 bases; bases outside gene matches: 2. The germline gives CDR1 MNHEY, CDR2 SVGAGI. The CDR3 totals 13 residues. The DNA of the CDR3 is TGTGCCAGCAGACGGACAGGGGAAGAGACCCAGTACTTC. The encoded protein is CASRRTGEETQYF.

This clone was seen more than once but under ten times. The V call is TRBV6-4, the J call TRBJ1-1; unclear D gene. Germline values: CDR1 MRHNA, CDR2 SNTAGT. Between the trimmed V and J ends, which lost 5 bases and 3 bases, there was a span of 10 bases. The CDR3 runs to 13 residues. The CDR3 bases are TGTGCCAGCAGTTTCGACCGATACACTGAAGCTTTCTTT. It specifies CASSFDRYTEAFF.

This clone was counted once. The chain recombines TRBV7-3 with TRBJ2-7, with TRBD1 as a possible D gene (7 bases). From germline, CDR1 is SGHTA and CDR2 FQGTGA. This CDR3 spans 13 amino acids. V was shortened by 5 bases and J by 7 bases, with 15 bases between the two germline ends. The CDR3 region has the DNA TGTGCCAGCAGCCGCGAACCAGGGGGGGAGCAGTACTTC. The encoded protein is CASSREPGGEQYF.

The table lists this clone with a count of one. V is TRBV28 and J is TRBJ2-7; 9 bases line up with TRBD1. The V and J ends lost 6 bases and 11 bases, in that order; junction bases with no gene match: 8. The CDR3 consists of 12 residues. Germline V lookup: CDR1 MDHEN, CDR2 SYDVKM. CDR3 sequence: CASRSPGTGKYF. The CDR3, as DNA: TGTGCCAGCAGATCCCCCGGGACAGGGAAGTACTTC.

This sequence joins TRBV15 and TRBJ2-2; 8 bases agree with TRBD2. CDR3 size: 15 residues. V gave up 8 bases and J gave up 4 bases; unmatched junction bases: 9. The V gene's germline CDR1 is LNHNV and CDR2 YYDKDF (reference sequence). The CDR3: CATGSGESVTGELFF. CDR3 DNA sequence: TGTGCCACCGGTAGCGGGGAGTCCGTCACCGGGGAGCTGTTTTTT.

As DNA, the CDR3 is TGTGCCAGTAGGGGACAGGGCGAGGCGTACGAGCAGTACTTC. Encoded protein: CASRGQGEAYEQYF. V and J are TRBV19 and TRBJ2-7, with 9 bases fitting TRBD1. V lost 6 bases and J lost 4; bases outside the gene matches: 7. This CDR3 spans 14 amino acids. Germline V lookup: CDR1 LNHDA, CDR2 SQIVND (reference sequence).

The chain uses TRBV6-5 and TRBJ1-4, with 9 bases lining up with TRBD1. The CDR3 extends over 14 amino acids. V shed 4 bases, J shed 7 bases, and the junction held 4 bases outside the gene matches. The germline V gene encodes CDR1 MNHEY and CDR2 SVGAGI. The CDR3 here is CASSSGQGFEKLFF. The CDR3 nucleotides read TGTGCCAGCAGTTCGGGACAGGGATTTGAAAAACTGTTTTTT.

This chain uses TRBV19 with TRBJ1-2; D remains ambiguous. The length of the CDR3 is 14 residues. Germline V gene data show CDR1 as LNHDA and CDR2 as SQIVND (reference sequence). V shed 3 bases and J shed 2 bases, with 10 bases lying between them. The DNA for the CDR3 is TGTGCCAGTAGTATCACCATACGCAACTATGGCTACACCTTC. Translating it yields CASSITIRNYGYTF.

The chain links TRBV5-1 to TRBJ2-6, with D perhaps being TRBD1 or TRBD2 (5 bases each). In germline, CDR1 is SGHRS, CDR2 YFSETQ. The CDR3 has 17 amino acids. V lost 3 bases, J lost 5 bases, and 18 bases lay in between. CDR3: CASSSGTSIRWANVLTF. The CDR3 coding sequence is TGCGCCAGCAGCTCCGGGACCTCAATTCGCTGGGCCAACGTCCTGACTTTC.

The chain is built from TRBV2 and TRBJ2-7; 8 positions agree with TRBD1. The CDR3 contains 12 residues. Germline CDR1 reads SNHLY; CDR2 reads FYNNEI. J was trimmed by 9 bases and V by 4 bases; bases with no gene match: 5. DNA for the CDR3: TGTGCCAGCAGTGGGGCAGGGGGCGGGCAGTACTTC. Its protein product is CASSGAGGGQYF.

The V gene is TRBV11-2, the J gene TRBJ2-1; D gene uncertain. This CDR3 contains 15 residues. V was shortened by 0 bases and J by 5 bases, with 11 bases between the two germline ends. From germline, CDR1 is SGHAT and CDR2 FQNNGV. CDR3 nucleotides: TGTGCCAGCAGCTTAGATCGTCCCTCAAACAATGAGCAGTTCTTC. As protein: CASSLDRPSNNEQFF.

This rearrangement joins TRBV30 to TRBJ2-7; a weak D match, TRBD2 (6 bases). This CDR3 comprises 15 residues. V was cut by 1 base and J by 0 bases, with 13 bases left in between. Per the germline V gene, CDR1 is GTSNPN and CDR2 is SVGIG (reference sequence). CDR3 amino acids: CAWSGRVGSSYEQYF. CDR3 in DNA: TGTGCCTGGAGTGGGAGGGTCGGGAGCTCCTACGAGCAGTACTTC.

The rearrangement links TRBV7-9 to TRBJ1-2; TRBD1 might be the D (6 bases). The germline V gene encodes CDR1 SEHNR and CDR2 FQNEAQ (reference sequence). The CDR3 extends over 14 amino acids. V lost 5 bases and J 3 bases, leaving 13 bases between the germline ends. The CDR3 here is CASSQGPGDYGYTF. Written as DNA, the CDR3 is TGTGCCAGCAGCCAGGGGCCGGGCGACTATGGCTACACCTTC. The full variable domain, rest sourced from reference TRBV7-9 and TRBJ1-2, is DTGVSQNPRHKITKRGQNVTFRCDPISEHNRLYWYRQTLGQGPEFLTYFQNEAQLEKSRLLSDRFSAERPKGSFSTLEIQRTEQGDSAMYLCASSQGPGDYGYTFGSGTRLTVV.

The rearrangement uses TRBV25-1 and TRBJ1-1; no clear D. The V end lost 7 bases, the J end lost 0 bases, and 9 bases lay between the germline ends. CDR3 size: 13 residues. Germline values: CDR1 MGHDK, CDR2 SYGVNS. CDR3 amino acids: CASTSFMNTEAFF. The CDR3 region has the DNA TGTGCCAGCACGTCGTTCATGAACACTGAAGCTTTCTTT.

The sample holds a few counts of this clone. The chain combines TRBV6-1 with TRBJ2-3; D remains ambiguous. V was pared by 4 bases and J by 6 bases, with 8 bases between. Germline loops: CDR1 MNHNS, CDR2 SASEGT. The length of the CDR3 is 12 residues. CDR3 sequence reads: CASSVSLDTQYF. CDR3 nucleotides: TGTGCCAGCAGTGTATCTCTGGATACGCAGTATTTT.

The chain recombines TRBV2 with TRBJ1-2; no reliable D call. CDR1 is SNHLY, CDR2 FYNNEI, per germline. The V gene lost 3 bases and the J gene lost 3 bases, with 8 bases spanning the gap. This CDR3 has 13 residues. The CDR3 DNA follows: TGTGCCAGCAGTGACGAGGTGGACTATGGCTACACCTTC. Its protein product is CASSDEVDYGYTF.

A few counts support this clone. The V call is TRBV5-1, the J call TRBJ2-7, with D possibly matching TRBD1 (6 bases). In germline, CDR1 is SGHRS, CDR2 YFSETQ. This CDR3 contains 14 residues. The germline V and J ends were trimmed by 2 bases and 1 base, with 10 bases remaining between them. The CDR3 is CASSLQGESYEQYF. CDR3 coding DNA: TGCGCCAGCAGCTTACAGGGTGAGTCCTACGAGCAGTACTTC.